A selection of T cell receptor beta chains follows, all from one sample in a study of T cell changes during pregnancy in multiple sclerosis. Clones were read by immunoSEQ multiplex PCR, and TCRdb kept only the in-frame ones, dropping some. The table lists around 34,000 clones, 75% to 95% of them singletons. Sequencing was performed on CD8+ T cells from peripheral blood mononuclear cells, taken in the first trimester of pregnancy. Source of these receptors: a female donor with multiple sclerosis, enrolled in a pregnancy study. The CDR3 runs from the conserved cysteine through the conserved F or W.

J	V	CDR3
TRBJ2-5	TRBV6-6	CASSYSGETQYF
TRBJ2-1	TRBV6-6	CASGAVSNEQFF
TRBJ1-1	TRBV28	CASSFGNTEAFF
TRBJ2-1	TRBV6-4	CASSDSPSGRGNEQFF
TRBJ2-2	TRBV28	CASSSGQGDTGELFF
TRBJ2-3	TRBV19	CASSMGLAGTDTQYF
TRBJ2-1	TRBV5-6	CASSLALRRARGYNEQFF
TRBJ1-2	TRBV7-9	CASSPGQGLTNYGYTF
TRBJ1-2	TRBV9	CASSAGQWDRPYGYTF
TRBJ2-1	TRBV4-1	CASSQHSTGSSYNEQFF
TRBJ2-7	TRBV9	CASSPIGLAGAPEQYF
TRBJ2-3	TRBV27	CASSLYTSGSTDTQYF
TRBJ2-2	TRBV19	CASISGAYTGELFF
TRBJ2-7	TRBV19	CASSIAGAGGYEQYF
TRBJ2-6	TRBV6-5	CASSRTGTGANVLTF
TRBJ1-2	TRBV27	CASKRQYKGGYTF
TRBJ1-2	TRBV19	CASSMGTGDYGYTF
TRBJ2-2	TRBV28	CASRYGSDIGELFF
TRBJ2-7	TRBV4-3	CASSQGFLVTYEQYF
TRBJ2-1	TRBV27	CASSSLTSSYNEQFF
TRBJ2-7	TRBV7-8	CASSYGTGDEQYF
TRBJ2-1	TRBV27	CASSPGGEPYNEQFF
TRBJ1-2	TRBV5-6	CASSYRGAGGYTF
TRBJ1-1	TRBV2	CASSVARPPAFF
TRBJ2-7	TRBV4-1	CASSQGLGYEQYF
TRBJ2-2	TRBV2	CASNRGLVTNTGELFF